This is a list of T cell receptor beta chains from one sample in a study of identical twins. TCRdb ran MiXCR on the 5' RACE reads and lists one entry per CDR3 protein. In the table there are 700,000 or so distinct CDR3 sequences, approximately 22% of which are singletons. These same records also appear under a second study, on T cells expressing NK-cell markers.

Sequenced material: PBMCs. The receptors originated from a woman in her late teens or twenties in good health. Each CDR3 is given with its conserved first and last residue. Fields, in order: clone size, J gene, V gene, D gene, CDR3 protein, CDR3 DNA. The D gene is left open where the match is weak. Clone size is stated in some rows and not others, as once, few, many or a class when expanded.

.	TRBJ1-2	TRBV20-1	.	CSARDMVGGTPYGYTF	TGCAGTGCTAGAGATATGGTAGGGGGGACGCCGTACGGCTACACCTTC
.	TRBJ2-7	TRBV7-2	TRBD2	CASSLRASGREPYEQYF	TGTGCCAGCAGCTTAAGGGCTAGCGGGAGGGAACCCTACGAGCAGTACTTC
.	TRBJ2-5	TRBV20-1	TRBD1	CSAIVDRGQETQYF	TGCAGTGCTATCGTGGACAGGGGACAAGAGACCCAGTACTTC
.	TRBJ2-2	TRBV5-1	.	CASSLGTELYPNTGELFF	TGCGCCAGCAGCCTCGGGACGGAACTCTATCCGAACACCGGGGAGCTGTTTTTT
few	TRBJ1-2	TRBV19	.	CASGDRAGGYTF	TGTGCCAGTGGAGACAGAGCCGGTGGCTACACCTTC
.	TRBJ2-5	TRBV10-3	.	CAISEGQGTQYF	TGTGCCATCAGTGAAGGGCAAGGTACCCAGTACTTC
.	TRBJ1-2	TRBV6-1	TRBD1	CASSGDGTGHGYTF	TGTGCCAGCAGCGGAGATGGGACAGGGCATGGCTACACCTTC
.	TRBJ2-1	TRBV4-3	.	CASSQRGRGEQFF	TGCGCCAGCAGCCAACGAGGGAGGGGGGAGCAGTTCTTC
many	TRBJ1-5	TRBV7-9	.	CASRGALNQPQHF	TGTGCCAGCAGGGGGGCCTTAAATCAGCCCCAGCATTTT
.	TRBJ2-7	TRBV12-3/TRBV12-4	.	CASRLGLSYEQYF	TGTGCCAGCAGACTCGGACTGTCCTACGAGCAGTACTTC